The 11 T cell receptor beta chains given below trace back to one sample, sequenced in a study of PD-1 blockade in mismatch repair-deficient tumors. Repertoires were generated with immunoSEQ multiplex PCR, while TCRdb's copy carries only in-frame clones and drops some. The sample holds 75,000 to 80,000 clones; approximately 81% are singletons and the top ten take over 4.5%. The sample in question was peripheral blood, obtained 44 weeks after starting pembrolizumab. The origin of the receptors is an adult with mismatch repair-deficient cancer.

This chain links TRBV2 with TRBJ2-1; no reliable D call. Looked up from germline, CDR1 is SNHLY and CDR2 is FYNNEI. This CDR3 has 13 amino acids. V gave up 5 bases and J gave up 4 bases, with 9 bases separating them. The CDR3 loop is CASSLGLYNEQFF. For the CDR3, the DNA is TGTGCCAGCAGTTTGGGCCTATACAATGAGCAGTTCTTC.

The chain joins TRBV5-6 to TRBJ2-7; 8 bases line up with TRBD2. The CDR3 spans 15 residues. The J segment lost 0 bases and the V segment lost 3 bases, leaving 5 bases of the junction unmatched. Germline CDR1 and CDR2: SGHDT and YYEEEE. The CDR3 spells CASSYLSGSSYEQYF. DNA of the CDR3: TGTGCCAGCAGCTACCTGAGCGGGAGCTCCTACGAGCAGTACTTC.

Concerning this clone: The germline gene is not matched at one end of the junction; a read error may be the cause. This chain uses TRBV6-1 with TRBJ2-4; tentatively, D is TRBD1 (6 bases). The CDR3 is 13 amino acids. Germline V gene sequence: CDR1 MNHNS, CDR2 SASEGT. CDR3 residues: CASSEIVTGDLGF. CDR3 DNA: TGTGCCAGCAGTGAAATAGTGACAGGTGACTTGGGCTTC.

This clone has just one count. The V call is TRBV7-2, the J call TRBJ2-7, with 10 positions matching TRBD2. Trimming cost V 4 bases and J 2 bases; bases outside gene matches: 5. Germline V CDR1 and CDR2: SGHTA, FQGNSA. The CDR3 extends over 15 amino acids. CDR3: CASSSSGRAAYEQYF. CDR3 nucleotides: TGTGCCAGCAGCTCCAGCGGGAGGGCCGCCTACGAGCAGTACTTC. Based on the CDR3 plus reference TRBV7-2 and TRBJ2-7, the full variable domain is GAGVSQSPSNKVTEKGKDVELRCDPISGHTALYWYRQSLGQGLEFLIYFQGNSAPDKSGLPSDRFSAERTGGSVSTLTIQRTQQEDSAVYLCASSSSGRAAYEQYFGPGTRLTVT.

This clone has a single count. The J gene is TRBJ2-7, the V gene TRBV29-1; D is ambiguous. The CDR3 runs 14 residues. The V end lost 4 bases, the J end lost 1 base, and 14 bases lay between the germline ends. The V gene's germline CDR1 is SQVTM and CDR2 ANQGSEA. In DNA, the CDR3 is TGCAGCGTTGTTGCACAGAGACATTCCTACGAGCAGTACTTC. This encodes CSVVAQRHSYEQYF.

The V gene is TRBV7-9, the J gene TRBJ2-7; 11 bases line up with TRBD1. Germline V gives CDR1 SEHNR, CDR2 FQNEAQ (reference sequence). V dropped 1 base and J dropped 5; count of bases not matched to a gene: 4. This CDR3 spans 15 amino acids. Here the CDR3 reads CASSLGTGGLNEQYF. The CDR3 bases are TGTGCCAGCAGCTTAGGGACAGGGGGCTTGAACGAGCAGTACTTC.

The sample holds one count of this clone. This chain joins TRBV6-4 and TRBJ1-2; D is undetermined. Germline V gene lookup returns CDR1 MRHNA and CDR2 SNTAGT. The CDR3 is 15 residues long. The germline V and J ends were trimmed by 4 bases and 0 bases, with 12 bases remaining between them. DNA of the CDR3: TGTGCCAGCAGTGTGGAAAAGCTTCCTAACTATGGCTACACCTTC. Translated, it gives CASSVEKLPNYGYTF.

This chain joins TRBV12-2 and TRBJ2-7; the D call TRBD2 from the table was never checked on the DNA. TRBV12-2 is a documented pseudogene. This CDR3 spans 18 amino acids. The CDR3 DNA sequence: TGTGCAAGTCGCTTCGCAACTACAGGGCTAGCGGGGGACTACGAGCAGTACTTC. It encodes CASRFATTGLAGDYEQYF.

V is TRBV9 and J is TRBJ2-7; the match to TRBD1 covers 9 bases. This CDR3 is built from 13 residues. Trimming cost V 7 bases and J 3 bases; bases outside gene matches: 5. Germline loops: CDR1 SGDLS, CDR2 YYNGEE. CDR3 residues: CASGPGQGYEQYF. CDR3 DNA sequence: TGTGCCAGCGGCCCGGGACAGGGCTACGAGCAGTACTTC.

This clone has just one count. The CDR3 region has the DNA TGTGCCAGCAGTCCGAAGCTATGGGGGCCCTACAATGAGCAGTTCTTC. Its translation: CASSPKLWGPYNEQFF. This chain uses TRBV27 with TRBJ2-1; D perhaps matches TRBD1 (6 bases). The V end was cut by 5 bases, the J end by 2 bases, with 16 bases between. Germline CDR1 MNHEY, CDR2 SMNVEV (reference sequence). CDR3 length: 16 residues.

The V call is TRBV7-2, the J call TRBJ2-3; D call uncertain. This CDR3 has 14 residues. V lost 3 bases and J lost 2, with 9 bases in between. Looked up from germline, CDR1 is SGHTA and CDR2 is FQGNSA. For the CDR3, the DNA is TGTGCCAGCAGCTTTACTTTTTCCACAGATACGCAGTATTTT. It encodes CASSFTFSTDTQYF.